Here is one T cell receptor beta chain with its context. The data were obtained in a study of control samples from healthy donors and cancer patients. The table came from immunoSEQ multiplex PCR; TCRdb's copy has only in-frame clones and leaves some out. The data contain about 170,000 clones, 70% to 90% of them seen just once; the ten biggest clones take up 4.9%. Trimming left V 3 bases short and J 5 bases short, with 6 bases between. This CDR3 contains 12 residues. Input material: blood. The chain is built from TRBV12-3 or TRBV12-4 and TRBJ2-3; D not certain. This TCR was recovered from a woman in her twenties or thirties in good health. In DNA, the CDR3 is TGTGCCAGCAGTTTTCTTGGAGATACGCAGTATTTT. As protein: CASSFLGDTQYF.